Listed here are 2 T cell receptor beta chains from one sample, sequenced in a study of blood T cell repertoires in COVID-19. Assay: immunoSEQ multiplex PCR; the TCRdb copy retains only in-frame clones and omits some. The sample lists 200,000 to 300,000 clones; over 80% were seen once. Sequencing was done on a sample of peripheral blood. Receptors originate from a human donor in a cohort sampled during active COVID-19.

CDR3 sequence: CASNNLAKNIQYF. The CDR3 DNA sequence: TGTGCCAGTAATAATCTAGCCAAAAACATTCAGTACTTC. The V and J genes are TRBV28 and TRBJ2-4; D ambiguous. V was shortened by 9 bases and J by 0 bases, with 9 bases between the two germline ends. Germline V gene data show CDR1 as MDHEN and CDR2 as SYDVKM. The length of the CDR3 is 13 residues.

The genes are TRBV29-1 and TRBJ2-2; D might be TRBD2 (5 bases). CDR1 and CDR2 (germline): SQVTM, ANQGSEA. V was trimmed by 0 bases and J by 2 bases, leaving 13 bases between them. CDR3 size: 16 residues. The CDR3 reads CSVEDGSGSNTGELFF. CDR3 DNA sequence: TGCAGCGTTGAAGATGGTTCGGGGTCAAACACCGGGGAGCTGTTTTTT.